The 32 T cell receptor beta chains below come from one sample, sequenced in a study of blood T cell repertoires in COVID-19. Data came from immunoSEQ multiplex PCR; TCRdb stores just in-frame clones and leaves some out. Counted here are roughly 400,000 clones, around 90% occurring once; the ten biggest clones make up approximately 2.1%. Sequenced input: PBMCs or T cells enriched from blood (not recorded which). These TCRs come from a woman aged 40 to 50 with acute COVID-19.

The rearrangement uses TRBV10-3 and TRBJ1-5; TRBD1 agrees at 8 bases. CDR1 is ENHRY, CDR2 SYGVKD, per germline. The ends lost 2 bases at V and 6 bases at J; junction bases unmatched: 12. The CDR3 is 17 residues long. CDR3 loop: CAISEPMTGDMGQPQHF. CDR3 in DNA: TGTGCCATCAGTGAGCCGATGACAGGGGATATGGGTCAGCCCCAGCATTTT.

V is TRBV7-9 and J is TRBJ1-5; 12 bases fit TRBD1. Germline trimming cut 5 bases from V and 7 bases from J; bases unmatched to any gene: 15. Germline CDR1 reads SEHNR; CDR2 reads FQNEAQ (reference sequence). The CDR3 runs 18 residues. CDR3 amino acids: CASSASTGDRGLWQPQHF. The CDR3 DNA sequence: TGTGCCAGCAGCGCCTCCACCGGGGACAGGGGGCTTTGGCAGCCCCAGCATTTT.

V is TRBV5-1 and J is TRBJ2-3; the match to TRBD1 covers 10 bases. Germline loops: CDR1 SGHRS, CDR2 YFSETQ. Trimming took 1 base from V and 4 from J; bases not matched to a gene: 3. This CDR3 has 15 residues. The CDR3 reads CASSLWDRGADTQYF. DNA of the CDR3: TGCGCCAGCAGCTTGTGGGACAGGGGTGCAGATACGCAGTATTTT.

The gene calls are TRBV2 and TRBJ2-2, with 9 bases identical to TRBD2. The germline V gene has CDR1 SNHLY and CDR2 FYNNEI. Germline trimming cut 9 bases from V and 6 bases from J; bases unmatched to any gene: 5. The CDR3 is made up of 13 amino acids. CDR3 bases: TGTGCCAGTAGCGGGGGATTCTCCGGGGAGCTGTTTTTT. Protein product: CASSGGFSGELFF.

The chain recombines TRBV9 with TRBJ2-7; 8 bases map to TRBD1. The length of the CDR3 is 16 residues. Germline CDR1 and CDR2: SGDLS and YYNGEE. Losses at the gene ends were 0 bases for V and 3 bases for J; bases not matched to a gene: 8. CDR3 coding DNA: TGTGCCAGCAGCGTAGATCGACAGGGGAGCTACTACGAGCAGTACTTC. Amino acids: CASSVDRQGSYYEQYF.

CDR3 region: CASSQNLGDYTEAFF. For the CDR3, the DNA is TGTGCCAGCAGCCAAAACTTGGGGGACTACACTGAAGCTTTCTTT. The gene calls are TRBV27 and TRBJ1-1; D may be TRBD1 (5 bases). Trimming stripped 6 bases from V and 3 bases from J, with 17 bases between. Per germline, CDR1 MNHEY and CDR2 SMNVEV (reference sequence). The CDR3 spans 15 residues.

CDR3 protein: CASSLKRGQGNYGYTF. CDR3 DNA sequence: TGTGCCAGCAGCTTGAAAAGGGGCCAAGGAAACTATGGCTACACCTTC. The chain joins TRBV5-4 to TRBJ1-2; TRBD1 is a possible D gene (5 bases). Trimming cost V 1 base and J 2 bases, with 15 bases left between them. The CDR3 is made up of 16 amino acids. CDR1 is SGHNT, CDR2 YYREEE, per germline (reference sequence).

The V call is TRBV7-2, the J call TRBJ1-2; D unresolved. The V gene lost 1 base and the J gene lost 0 bases, with 9 bases spanning the gap. Germline V gene lookup returns CDR1 SGHTA and CDR2 FQGNSA. This CDR3 is built from 15 residues. The CDR3, as DNA: TGTGCCAGCAGCTTAGTGGTCGGTTCTAACTATGGCTACACCTTC. Translation gives CASSLVVGSNYGYTF. The whole variable domain, filled in from reference TRBV7-2 and TRBJ1-2, reads GAGVSQSPSNKVTEKGKDVELRCDPISGHTALYWYRQSLGQGLEFLIYFQGNSAPDKSGLPSDRFSAERTGGSVSTLTIQRTQQEDSAVYLCASSLVVGSNYGYTFGSGTRLTVV.

The chain uses TRBV7-9 and TRBJ1-1; unclear D gene. Germline V gene lookup returns CDR1 SEHNR and CDR2 FQNEAQ (reference sequence). Trimming left V 5 bases short and J 1 base short, with 11 bases between. The CDR3 extends over 14 amino acids. CDR3 amino acids: CASSTRGENTEAFF. CDR3 DNA sequence: TGTGCCAGCAGCACCCGGGGTGAGAACACTGAAGCTTTCTTT.

The V and J genes are TRBV30 and TRBJ1-5; TRBD1 matches 10 bases. This CDR3 region has 15 residues. Germline assignment: CDR1 GTSNPN and CDR2 SVGIG (reference sequence). Trimming at V came to 1 base and at J to 9 bases, leaving 9 bases not matched to a gene. The CDR3: CAWSAGQGVPGPQHF. The CDR3 nucleotides are TGTGCCTGGAGTGCCGGACAGGGGGTGCCTGGGCCCCAGCATTTT.

The rearrangement links TRBV7-9 to TRBJ1-2, with 9 positions matching TRBD1. The CDR3 is made up of 14 amino acids. Germline CDR1 reads SEHNR; CDR2 reads FQNEAQ (reference sequence). Trimming removed 4 bases from V and 8 bases from J; junction bases left unmatched: 8. The CDR3 region is CASSSGQGMGGYTF. CDR3 sequence (DNA): TGTGCCAGCAGCTCTGGACAGGGGATGGGCGGCTACACCTTC.

The chain links TRBV5-6 to TRBJ2-2, with 10 bases identical to TRBD1. The CDR3 is made up of 16 amino acids. V shed 4 bases, J shed 1 base, and the junction held 4 bases outside the gene matches. Germline lookup yields CDR1 SGHDT and CDR2 YYEEEE. The CDR3 region is CASSKRDRGNTGELFF. Written as DNA, the CDR3 is TGTGCCAGCAGCAAGAGGGACAGGGGGAACACCGGGGAGCTGTTTTTT.

The chain combines TRBV18 with TRBJ2-3; the D is unclear. The V end lost 0 bases, the J end lost 4 bases, and 8 bases lay between the germline ends. The CDR3 length is 14 residues. Germline assignment: CDR1 KGHSH and CDR2 LQKENI. The CDR3 region is CASSPPTGADTQYF. The CDR3 coding sequence is TGTGCCAGCTCACCACCGACGGGTGCAGATACGCAGTATTTT.

V gene TRBV2 combines with J gene TRBJ2-3, with a weak D call TRBD2 (6 bases). V lost 8 bases, J lost 3 bases, and 18 bases lay in between. The CDR3 has 15 residues. Germline values: CDR1 SNHLY, CDR2 FYNNEI. This chain's CDR3 is CASDPNGRGTDTQYF. The CDR3 nucleotides are TGTGCCAGCGACCCCAACGGGCGGGGAACAGATACGCAGTATTTT.

V usage is TRBV12-5 and J usage is TRBJ2-2; a weak D match, TRBD2 (5 bases). The CDR3 is 15 amino acids. V lost 6 bases and J 1 base, leaving 12 bases between the germline ends. Per germline, CDR1 LGHNT and CDR2 FRNRAP. CDR3 amino acids: CASGDGIKNTGELFF. DNA for the CDR3: TGTGCTAGTGGAGACGGGATCAAGAACACCGGGGAGCTGTTTTTT.

This chain uses TRBV25-1 with TRBJ1-2, with D uncertain. This CDR3 region has 11 residues. Germline V lookup: CDR1 MGHDK, CDR2 SYGVNS. Trimming removed 4 bases from V and 6 bases from J, with 6 bases in between. The CDR3 is CASSAGDGYTF. The DNA for the CDR3 is TGTGCCAGCAGTGCCGGGGATGGCTACACCTTC.

V and J are TRBV19 and TRBJ1-6; TRBD1 matches at 8 bases. The germline CDR1 and CDR2 sequences are LNHDA and SQIVND (reference sequence). The CDR3 has 15 residues. With 3 bases clipped from V and 4 bases from J, the junction kept 2 bases outside the gene matches. CDR3 in amino acids: CASSMRTGYNSPLHF. The CDR3, as DNA: TGTGCCAGTAGTATGCGGACAGGGTATAATTCACCCCTCCACTTT.

Only a few counts were recorded for this clone. The chain joins TRBV2 to TRBJ1-1; no clear D. Germline V gives CDR1 SNHLY, CDR2 FYNNEI. This CDR3 has 14 residues. The ends were cut back, 4 bases at V and 0 bases at J, with 9 bases in the middle. CDR3 DNA sequence: TGTGCCAGCAGTGCCGAGCGGCTGAACACTGAAGCTTTCTTT. Its translation: CASSAERLNTEAFF.

The V call is TRBV20-1, the J call TRBJ2-5; 12 bases agree with TRBD2. Unmatched junction bases numbered 19, after V lost 6 bases and J lost 5 bases. This CDR3 has 18 amino acids. Germline CDR1 is DFQATT and CDR2 is SNEGSKA (reference sequence). The CDR3 reads CSASAVASGGVLWETQYF. The CDR3 nucleotides read TGCAGTGCCAGTGCCGTGGCTAGCGGGGGGGTCTTGTGGGAGACCCAGTACTTC.

The chain is built from TRBV7-6 and TRBJ1-1; 8 nucleotides match TRBD1. Germline V gene lookup returns CDR1 SGHVS and CDR2 FNYEAQ. The CDR3 is 14 residues long. The V gene end was trimmed by 5 bases and the J gene end by 7 bases; junction bases not matched to a gene: 9. The CDR3 spells CASSPETGVNEAFF. The CDR3 DNA reads TGTGCCAGCAGCCCGGAGACAGGGGTGAATGAAGCTTTCTTT.

The chain couples TRBV5-5 to TRBJ1-2, with 10 bases lining up with TRBD1. The CDR3 consists of 15 residues. CDR1 SGHKS and CDR2 YYEKEE come from the germline V gene (reference sequence). V trimming: 3 bases; J trimming: 8 bases; junction bases outside the gene matches: 10. This CDR3 is CASSYVPGQGMGYTF. In DNA form, the CDR3 reads TGTGCCAGCAGCTATGTACCGGGACAGGGGATGGGCTACACCTTC.

The rearrangement uses TRBV18 and TRBJ2-3, with 9 nucleotides matching TRBD2. This CDR3 region has 14 residues. V shed 3 bases and J 7 bases; nucleotides not matched to a gene: 5. Germline-derived CDR1 and CDR2 are KGHSH and LQKENI. In DNA form, the CDR3 reads TGTGCCAGCTCACCCCGACTAGCGGAATATACGCAGTATTTT. It translates to CASSPRLAEYTQYF. Using reference TRBV18 and TRBJ2-3 for the parts outside the CDR3, the full variable domain is NAGVMQNPRHLVRRRGQEARLRCSPMKGHSHVYWYRQLPEEGLKFMVYLQKENIIDESGMPKERFSAEFPKEGPSILRIQQVVRGDSAAYFCASSPRLAEYTQYFGPGTRLTVL.

V and J are TRBV19 and TRBJ1-1; D possibly corresponds to TRBD1 (6 bases). Deletions cut 5 bases from V and 2 bases from J, with 9 bases between. The length of the CDR3 is 13 residues. The germline V gene encodes CDR1 LNHDA and CDR2 SQIVND (reference sequence). CDR3: CASSPGVNTEAFF. The DNA of the CDR3 is TGTGCCAGTAGTCCAGGGGTAAACACTGAAGCTTTCTTT.

The J gene is TRBJ2-1, the V gene TRBV30, with D possibly matching TRBD2 (6 bases). V was shortened by 5 bases and J by 5 bases, with 10 bases between the two germline ends. Germline V gene data show CDR1 as GTSNPN and CDR2 as SVGIG (reference sequence). The CDR3 extends over 12 amino acids. CDR3 loop: CAWSREHNEQFF. The DNA for the CDR3 is TGTGCCTGGTCCCGGGAGCACAATGAGCAGTTCTTC.

About this clone itself: This same CDR3 is encoded by further DNA sequences in the sample. The rearrangement links TRBV10-3 to TRBJ2-5, with D maybe TRBD1 (6 bases). Germline V gives CDR1 ENHRY, CDR2 SYGVKD. V was cut by 3 bases and J by 2 bases, with 7 bases left in between. The CDR3 is 13 residues long. CDR3 sequence reads: CAISERGQETQYF. The CDR3 DNA reads TGTGCCATCAGTGAAAGGGGGCAAGAGACCCAGTACTTC.

The V gene is TRBV20-1, the J gene TRBJ1-5, with TRBD1 as a possible D gene (5 bases). This CDR3 has 14 amino acids. Trimming pared 3 bases from V and 3 bases from J, leaving 12 bases between. Germline loops: CDR1 DFQATT, CDR2 SNEGSKA (reference sequence). The CDR3 region has the DNA TGCAGTGCTAGTTCCGGGGGTATCAATCAGCCCCAGCATTTT. Amino acids: CSASSGGINQPQHF.

This chain links TRBV5-1 with TRBJ2-3; TRBD2 aligns across 12 bases. CDR1 and CDR2 from the germline V gene are SGHRS and YFSETQ. The V gene end was trimmed by 0 bases and the J gene end by 5 bases; junction bases not matched to a gene: 7. This CDR3 spans 17 amino acids. This chain's CDR3 is CASSLDGLAGIEDTQYF. The CDR3 DNA follows: TGCGCCAGCAGCTTGGACGGACTAGCGGGAATTGAAGATACGCAGTATTTT.

This clone showed up just a few times. The CDR3 reads CASSQDLTSGESYNEQFF. The CDR3 DNA reads TGTGCCAGCAGCCAAGATCTAACGAGCGGGGAGTCCTACAATGAGCAGTTCTTC. The chain combines TRBV4-2 with TRBJ2-1, with TRBD2 matching over 7 bases. The junction had 9 bases not matched to a gene; V was cut back by 0 bases and J by 1 base. Germline V gives CDR1 LGHNA, CDR2 YNFKEQ. CDR3 size: 18 residues.

The chain combines TRBV4-1 with TRBJ2-5; 10 nucleotides agree with TRBD1. The CDR3 spans 14 residues. Germline CDR1 and CDR2: MGHRA and YSYEKL. The V gene end was trimmed by 4 bases and the J gene end by 4 bases; junction bases not matched to a gene: 3. CDR3 DNA: TGCGCCAGCAGCCCAGGACAGGGGGTAGAGACCCAGTACTTC. Protein sequence: CASSPGQGVETQYF.

The rearrangement links TRBV15 to TRBJ2-1; TRBD2 matches at 9 bases. Germline V gives CDR1 LNHNV, CDR2 YYDKDF (reference sequence). V shed 0 bases, J shed 10 bases, and the junction held 4 bases outside the gene matches. The CDR3 totals 14 residues. CDR3 bases: TGTGCCACCAGCAGAGAAGCGGGGGGATGGGAGCAGTTCTTC. It encodes CATSREAGGWEQFF.

The DNA for the CDR3 is TGTGCCAGCAGCCAAGATAGGGACAGGGATTCACCCCTCCACTTT. Residues: CASSQDRDRDSPLHF. The chain is built from TRBV3-1 (or the pseudogene TRBV3-2) and TRBJ1-6; 9 bases line up with TRBD1. The germline V gene encodes CDR1 LGHDT and CDR2 YNNKEL (reference sequence). V lost 0 bases, J lost 8 bases, and 2 bases stayed unmatched. CDR3 length: 15 amino acids.

The chain links TRBV19 to TRBJ2-5; 11 nucleotides align to TRBD2. This CDR3 spans 16 amino acids. V shed 3 bases and J 4 bases; nucleotides not matched to a gene: 7. The germline V gene has CDR1 LNHDA and CDR2 SQIVND (reference sequence). This CDR3 reads CASSISSSGGLETQYF. The CDR3 DNA sequence: TGTGCCAGTAGTATTTCGTCTAGCGGGGGGTTAGAGACCCAGTACTTC. Supplemented by reference TRBV19 and TRBJ2-5, the full variable domain reads DGGITQSPKYLFRKEGQNVTLSCEQNLNHDAMYWYRQDPGQGLRLIYYSQIVNDFQKGDIAEGYSVSREKKESFPLTVTSAQKNPTAFYLCASSISSSGGLETQYFGPGTRLLVL.